The 16 T cell receptor beta chains presented below share a single source sample, sequenced in a study of cytomegalovirus exposure and HLA in healthy donors (dated by TCRdb to about 2017). The library came from the immunoSEQ multiplex PCR assay. For the multiplex PCR, a mixture combining 60 forward primers for TCR Vbeta segments and 13 reverse primers for TCR Jbeta segments was used. In TCRdb, the immuneACCESS table is reduced to in-frame sequences with V and J assigned. These tables do not hold every clone; where another copy was compared, an unresolved V gene accounts for under half, and the others remain unexplained. The sample table shows about 94,000 clones, and approximately 7.1% are seen once. The ten largest clones take up about 2.3% of the sample. Material: PBMCs. The source is a man aged 45 to 65 in good health and CMV-seronegative.

This chain connects TRBV5-1 to TRBJ2-2, with 7 bases lining up with TRBD1. Germline loops: CDR1 SGHRS, CDR2 YFSETQ. This CDR3 comprises 15 residues. The junction had 4 bases not matched to a gene; V was cut back by 3 bases and J by 2 bases. CDR3 nucleotide sequence: TGCGCCAGCAGCTCGGGACAGACAAACACCGGGGAGCTGTTTTTT. This translates into CASSSGQTNTGELFF.

The DNA for the CDR3 is TGTGCCAGCAGCCCCTCACAGGGAGGGCAGGCTGAAGCTTTCTTT. Residues: CASSPSQGGQAEAFF. This rearrangement joins TRBV7-3 to TRBJ1-1; D might be TRBD1 (6 bases). V was shortened by 5 bases and J by 6 bases, with 19 bases between the two germline ends. The germline gives CDR1 SGHTA, CDR2 FQGTGA. The length of the CDR3 is 15 residues.

This clone was seen a few times. The rearrangement links TRBV29-1 to TRBJ2-5, with D possibly matching TRBD1 (6 bases). The end of the DNA aligns better with TRBJ2-7, so the J call may be wrong. Germline CDR1 reads SQVTM; CDR2 reads ANQGSEA. The CDR3 consists of 10 residues. For the CDR3, the DNA is TGCAGCGTTGGGGGGCTCGAGCAGTACTTC. It encodes CSVGGLEQYF.

This clone was observed a few times. V usage is TRBV9 and J usage is TRBJ2-7; D is perhaps TRBD2 (7 bases). Germline V gives CDR1 SGDLS, CDR2 YYNGEE. Trimming left V 0 bases short and J 1 base short, with 14 bases between. The CDR3 has 16 amino acids. CDR3 nucleotides: TGTGCCAGCAGCGTAGCAGGGGTGGGAGGGTCCTACGAGCAGTACTTC. Its protein product is CASSVAGVGGSYEQYF. The variable domain in full, completed from reference TRBV9 and TRBJ2-7, reads DSGVTQTPKHLITATGQRVTLRCSPRSGDLSVYWYQQSLDQGLQFLIQYYNGEERAKGNILERFSAQQFPDLHSELNLSSLELGDSALYFCASSVAGVGGSYEQYFGPGTRLTVT.

This clone was seen more than once but under ten times. The chain uses TRBV28 and TRBJ2-7; D perhaps matches TRBD2 (5 bases). The CDR3 covers 12 residues. The germline V gene has CDR1 MDHEN and CDR2 SYDVKM. The V and J ends lost 8 bases and 2 bases respectively, with 10 bases between them. CDR3 DNA sequence: TGTGCCAGCGGCGGCGGGCCCTACGAGCAGTACTTC. Protein sequence: CASGGGPYEQYF.

The genes are TRBV5-5 and TRBJ1-6, with 8 nucleotides matching TRBD1. The CDR3 covers 15 residues. Germline loops: CDR1 SGHKS, CDR2 YYEKEE (reference sequence). Unmatched junction bases numbered 7, after V lost 4 bases and J lost 7 bases. CDR3: CASSDGQGRNSPLHF. CDR3 DNA: TGTGCCAGCAGCGATGGACAGGGTCGGAATTCACCCCTCCACTTT.

J is TRBJ1-1 and V is TRBV29-1; 9 nucleotides align to TRBD1. The junction had 4 bases not matched to a gene; V was cut back by 6 bases and J by 5 bases. Germline V gene sequence: CDR1 SQVTM, CDR2 ANQGSEA. The CDR3 is made up of 12 amino acids. The CDR3 region is CSVTGTGTEAFF. The CDR3 DNA sequence: TGCAGCGTAACCGGGACAGGGACTGAAGCTTTCTTT.

This chain uses TRBV7-2 with TRBJ1-2; TRBD1 matches at 10 bases. The CDR3 sequence is 13 residues long. The germline V gene encodes CDR1 SGHTA and CDR2 FQGNSA. V shed 5 bases and J 8 bases; nucleotides not matched to a gene: 5. CDR3 sequence: CASSHWTGGGYTF. DNA of the CDR3: TGTGCCAGCAGCCACTGGACAGGGGGAGGCTACACCTTC.

This chain uses TRBV18 with TRBJ1-2; TRBD1 agrees at 10 bases. The trim removed 2 bases at V and 2 bases at J, leaving 5 bases unmatched. Germline V gene lookup returns CDR1 KGHSH and CDR2 LQKENI. This CDR3 is 16 amino acids long. The DNA of the CDR3 is TGTGCCAGCTCACCATTTTCGGACAGGGGGAACTATGGCTACACCTTC. Translated: CASSPFSDRGNYGYTF.

This clone came up a few times. V and J are TRBV7-2 and TRBJ1-2; TRBD1 is a possible D gene (6 bases). Trimming left V 5 bases short and J 6 bases short, with 19 bases between. The CDR3 is 15 residues long. Germline V gene data show CDR1 as SGHTA and CDR2 as FQGNSA. The CDR3 loop is CASSPRGRGLDGYTF. DNA of the CDR3: TGTGCCAGCAGCCCCCGAGGCAGGGGCCTGGATGGCTACACCTTC. The variable domain in full, completed from reference TRBV7-2 and TRBJ1-2, reads GAGVSQSPSNKVTEKGKDVELRCDPISGHTALYWYRQSLGQGLEFLIYFQGNSAPDKSGLPSDRFSAERTGGSVSTLTIQRTQQEDSAVYLCASSPRGRGLDGYTFGSGTRLTVV.

This clone has more than one count but fewer than ten. The gene calls are TRBV5-6 and TRBJ1-4; 7 bases map to TRBD1. The CDR3 is 16 amino acids. The trim removed 6 bases at V and 4 bases at J, leaving 12 bases unmatched. Germline CDR1 is SGHDT and CDR2 is YYEEEE. The CDR3 reads CASTLTPTGLNEKLFF. The CDR3 nucleotides read TGTGCCAGCACCCTCACCCCGACAGGGCTTAATGAAAAACTGTTTTTT.

The chain joins TRBV4-1 to TRBJ1-1; D is unresolved. This CDR3 spans 15 amino acids. From germline, CDR1 is MGHRA and CDR2 YSYEKL. Trimming pared 4 bases from V and 1 base from J, leaving 13 bases between. CDR3 amino acids: CASSLLRGKNTEAFF. CDR3 DNA sequence: TGCGCCAGCAGCCTCCTCCGGGGAAAGAACACTGAAGCTTTCTTT.

V and J are TRBV5-1 and TRBJ2-5; no firm D call. This CDR3 has 13 amino acids. CDR1 and CDR2 (germline): SGHRS, YFSETQ. V was shortened by 1 base and J by 3 bases, with 7 bases between the two germline ends. The CDR3 sequence: CASSLPLEETQYF. CDR3 bases: TGCGCCAGCAGCTTGCCTCTAGAAGAGACCCAGTACTTC.

CDR3 residues: CATSRDPGTGANVLTF. CDR3 DNA: TGTGCCACCAGCAGAGATCCCGGGACTGGGGCCAACGTCCTGACTTTC. The chain uses TRBV15 and TRBJ2-6; D perhaps matches TRBD2 (5 bases). V was trimmed by 0 bases and J by 2 bases, leaving 8 bases between them. CDR1 and CDR2 from the germline V gene are LNHNV and YYDKDF (reference sequence). The CDR3 runs 16 residues.

This clone has just a few counts. The chain recombines TRBV2 with TRBJ1-4, with TRBD1 matching 9 bases. The CDR3 runs to 15 residues. The V and J ends lost 4 bases and 5 bases, in that order; junction bases with no gene match: 5. CDR1 is SNHLY and CDR2 is FYNNEI in the germline V gene. The CDR3 reads CASSGWTGENEKLFF. CDR3 DNA sequence: TGTGCCAGCAGTGGATGGACAGGGGAAAATGAAAAACTGTTTTTT.

V and J are TRBV7-3 and TRBJ2-1; possibly TRBD2 for D (6 bases). The V and J ends lost 5 bases and 6 bases respectively, with 20 bases between them. The germline V gene has CDR1 SGHTA and CDR2 FQGTGA. The CDR3 is 16 residues long. This CDR3 reads CASSPVSSGGLNEQFF. The CDR3 coding sequence is TGTGCCAGCAGCCCCGTGAGTAGCGGAGGCCTCAATGAGCAGTTCTTC.